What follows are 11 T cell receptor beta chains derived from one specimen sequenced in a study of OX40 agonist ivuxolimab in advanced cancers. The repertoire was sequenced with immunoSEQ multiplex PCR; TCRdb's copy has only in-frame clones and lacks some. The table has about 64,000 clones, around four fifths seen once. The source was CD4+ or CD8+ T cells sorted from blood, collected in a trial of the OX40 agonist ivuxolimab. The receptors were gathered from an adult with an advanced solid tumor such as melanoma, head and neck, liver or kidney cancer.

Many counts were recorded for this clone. The CDR3 protein is CASSRIQGTLNSPLHF. CDR3 nucleotides: TGTGCCAGCAGCCGAATACAGGGGACACTGAATTCACCCCTCCACTTT. The rearrangement links TRBV11-2 to TRBJ1-6, with 7 bases aligning to TRBD1. CDR1 SGHAT and CDR2 FQNNGV come from the germline V gene. This CDR3 comprises 16 residues. Unmatched junction bases numbered 11, after V lost 5 bases and J lost 7 bases.

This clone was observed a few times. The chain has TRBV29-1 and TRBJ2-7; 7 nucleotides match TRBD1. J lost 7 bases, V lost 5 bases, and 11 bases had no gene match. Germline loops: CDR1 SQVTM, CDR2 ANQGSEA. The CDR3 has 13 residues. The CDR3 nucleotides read TGCAGCGTTTGGACAGGCGTCTCTAAAGAGCAGTACTTC. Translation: CSVWTGVSKEQYF.

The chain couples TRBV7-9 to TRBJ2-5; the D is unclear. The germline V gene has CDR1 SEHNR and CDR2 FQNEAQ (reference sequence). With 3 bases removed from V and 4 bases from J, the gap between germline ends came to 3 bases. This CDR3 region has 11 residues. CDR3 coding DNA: TGTGCCAGCAGCTTCGGAGAGACCCAGTACTTC. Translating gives CASSFGETQYF.

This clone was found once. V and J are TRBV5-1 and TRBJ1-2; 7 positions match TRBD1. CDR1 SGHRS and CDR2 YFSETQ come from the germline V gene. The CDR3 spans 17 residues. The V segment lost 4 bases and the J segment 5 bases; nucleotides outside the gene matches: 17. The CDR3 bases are TGCGCCAGCAGCAACCACTCCCCGGTACAGGGGAGGTATGGCTACACCTTC. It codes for CASSNHSPVQGRYGYTF.

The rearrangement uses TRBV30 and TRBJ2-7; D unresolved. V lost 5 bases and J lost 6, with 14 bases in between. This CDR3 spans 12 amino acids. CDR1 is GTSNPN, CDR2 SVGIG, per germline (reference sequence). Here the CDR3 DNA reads TGTGCCTGGGGTTTGGACCCCCGCGAGCAGTACTTC. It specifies CAWGLDPREQYF. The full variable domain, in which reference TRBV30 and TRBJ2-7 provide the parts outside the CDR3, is SQTIHQWPATLVQPVGSPLSLECTVEGTSNPNLYWYRQAAGRGLQLLFYSVGIGQISSEVPQNLSASRPQDRQFILSSKKLLLSDSGFYLCAWGLDPREQYFGPGTRLTVT.

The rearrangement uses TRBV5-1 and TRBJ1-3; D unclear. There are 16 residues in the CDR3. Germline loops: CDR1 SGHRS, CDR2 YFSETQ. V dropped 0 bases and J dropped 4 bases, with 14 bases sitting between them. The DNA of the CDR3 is TGCGCCAGCAGCTTGGTGGGTCCGCGACACGGAAACACCATATATTTT. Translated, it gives CASSLVGPRHGNTIYF.

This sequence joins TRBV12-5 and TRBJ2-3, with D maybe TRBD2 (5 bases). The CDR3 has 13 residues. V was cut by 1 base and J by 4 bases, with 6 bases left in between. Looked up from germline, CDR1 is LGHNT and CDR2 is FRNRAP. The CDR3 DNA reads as TGTGCTAGTGGTTTGGCCGGGGCAGATACGCAGTATTTT. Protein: CASGLAGADTQYF.

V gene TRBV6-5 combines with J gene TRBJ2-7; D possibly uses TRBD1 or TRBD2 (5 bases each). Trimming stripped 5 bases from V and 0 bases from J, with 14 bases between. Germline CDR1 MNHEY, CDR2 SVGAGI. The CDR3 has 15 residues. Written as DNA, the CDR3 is TGTGCCAGCAGTGTGAGGGGTCTGAGCTCCTACGAGCAGTACTTC. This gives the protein CASSVRGLSSYEQYF.

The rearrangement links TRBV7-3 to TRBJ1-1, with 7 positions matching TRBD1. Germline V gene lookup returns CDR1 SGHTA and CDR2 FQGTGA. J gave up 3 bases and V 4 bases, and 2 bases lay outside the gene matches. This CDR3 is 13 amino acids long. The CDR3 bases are TGTGCCAGCAGCTCTCAGGGGGACACTGAAGCTTTCTTT. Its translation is CASSSQGDTEAFF.

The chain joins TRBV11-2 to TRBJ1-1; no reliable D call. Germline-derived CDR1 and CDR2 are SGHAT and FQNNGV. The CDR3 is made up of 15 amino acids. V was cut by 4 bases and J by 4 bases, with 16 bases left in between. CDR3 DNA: TGTGCCAGCAGCTCCCAACCCCTTCTTCCCACTGAAGCTTTCTTT. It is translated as CASSSQPLLPTEAFF.

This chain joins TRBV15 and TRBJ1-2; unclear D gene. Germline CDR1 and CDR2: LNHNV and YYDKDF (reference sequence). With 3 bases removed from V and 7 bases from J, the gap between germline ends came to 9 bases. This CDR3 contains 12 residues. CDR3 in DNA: TGTGCCACCAGCAGGGGCGGCCGTGGCTACACCTTC. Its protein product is CATSRGGRGYTF.